Each of the 9 T cell receptor beta chains below was sequenced from the same sample in a study of blood T cell repertoires in COVID-19. Clones were sequenced by immunoSEQ multiplex PCR, and TCRdb holds only the in-frame ones, with some missing. Altogether approximately 250,000 clones are present, roughly 86% being singletons, with the ten largest covering approximately 1.5%. The sample taken for sequencing was peripheral blood. These receptors were taken from an older woman who had recovered from COVID-19.

The rearrangement joins TRBV5-4 to TRBJ2-5; weak D call: TRBD2 (6 bases). There are 14 residues in the CDR3. In germline, CDR1 is SGHNT, CDR2 YYREEE (reference sequence). Between the trimmed V and J ends, which lost 0 bases and 2 bases, there was a span of 8 bases. CDR3 in DNA: TGTGCCAGCAGCTTGGCCGGGACTCAAGAGACCCAGTACTTC. It yields the protein CASSLAGTQETQYF.

CDR3 protein: CASSEQYNSPLHF. The CDR3 coding sequence is TGTGCCAGCAGTGAACAATATAATTCACCCCTCCACTTT. The chain recombines TRBV25-1 with TRBJ1-6, with D unclear. Trimming cost V 2 bases and J 4 bases, with 3 bases left between them. The CDR3 has 13 amino acids. Germline CDR1 and CDR2: MGHDK and SYGVNS.

The V gene is TRBV24-1, the J gene TRBJ2-5; 9 bases align to TRBD1. J was trimmed by 4 bases and V by 2 bases; bases with no gene match: 4. CDR3 length: 15 amino acids. Germline V CDR1 and CDR2: KGHDR, SFDVKD. The CDR3: CATSDYPGQGETQYF. The CDR3 DNA sequence: TGTGCCACCAGTGATTATCCGGGACAGGGAGAGACCCAGTACTTC.

The sample holds one count of this clone. The chain links TRBV7-9 to TRBJ1-1; no reliable D call. Germline CDR1 and CDR2: SEHNR and FQNEAQ (reference sequence). The CDR3 has 14 residues. Trimming cost V 4 bases and J 1 base, with 10 bases left between them. CDR3 DNA: TGTGCCAGCAGCTCACTATATGGGAACACTGAAGCTTTCTTT. It translates to CASSSLYGNTEAFF.

This clone was recorded once. The chain is built from TRBV19 and TRBJ2-1, with 9 bases aligning to TRBD1. V shed 4 bases, J shed 4 bases, and the junction held 5 bases outside the gene matches. The CDR3 consists of 15 residues. Per the germline V gene, CDR1 is LNHDA and CDR2 is SQIVND (reference sequence). CDR3 loop: CASSKGTGRYNEQFF. The DNA of the CDR3 is TGTGCCAGTAGTAAAGGGACAGGGCGATACAATGAGCAGTTCTTC.

The chain uses TRBV2 and TRBJ2-7; 7 bases agree with TRBD1. The ends lost 4 bases at V and 3 bases at J; junction bases unmatched: 9. Germline loops: CDR1 SNHLY, CDR2 FYNNEI. This CDR3 comprises 15 residues. The CDR3 DNA reads TGTGCCAGCAGTGCATCGACAGGGCTCCGCTACGAGCAGTACTTC. Translated, it gives CASSASTGLRYEQYF.

V and J are TRBV5-1 and TRBJ1-1, with 10 bases fitting TRBD1. With 7 bases clipped from V and 6 bases from J, the junction kept 6 bases outside the gene matches. CDR1 is SGHRS, CDR2 YFSETQ, per germline. This CDR3 comprises 13 residues. In DNA, the CDR3 is TGCGCCAGCGGGGGACAGGGGCTTTCTGAAGCTTTCTTT. Translating gives CASGGQGLSEAFF.

The chain recombines TRBV10-3 with TRBJ1-5; D might be TRBD1 (6 bases). Trimming removed 10 bases at V and 2 bases at J, with 12 bases between. CDR1 and CDR2 from the germline V gene are ENHRY and SYGVKD. The CDR3 consists of 13 residues. The CDR3 here is CATRGGGNQPQHF. Written as DNA, the CDR3 is TGTGCCACCCGGGGGGGCGGCAATCAGCCCCAGCATTTT.

As regards this clone: The same CDR3 also results from other DNA sequences found in this sample. The V gene is TRBV27, the J gene TRBJ2-5, with 9 bases identical to TRBD2. This CDR3 has 14 amino acids. Looked up from germline, CDR1 is MNHEY and CDR2 is SMNVEV (reference sequence). Trimming took 3 bases from V and 5 from J; bases not matched to a gene: 4. The chain's CDR3 is CASSFAGGRETQYF. CDR3 in DNA: TGTGCCAGCAGTTTCGCGGGGGGGCGGGAGACCCAGTACTTC.